The next 11 T cell receptor beta chains were all read from a single sample in a study of blood T cell repertoires in COVID-19. The data were produced by immunoSEQ multiplex PCR, yet TCRdb's version contains in-frame clones alone and is incomplete. The sample has approximately 71,000 clones, about three quarters seen once. Sample: peripheral blood. All receptors derive from a human donor in a cohort sampled during active COVID-19.

The chain uses TRBV24-1 and TRBJ2-1, with D maybe TRBD2 (7 bases). V dropped 5 bases and J dropped 2 bases, with 15 bases sitting between them. Germline lookup yields CDR1 KGHDR and CDR2 SFDVKD. This CDR3 is 16 amino acids long. The CDR3 protein is CATSVGTGGPYNEQFF. The CDR3 coding sequence is TGTGCCACCAGTGTGGGTACCGGGGGGCCCTACAATGAGCAGTTCTTC.

This chain uses TRBV6-5 with TRBJ2-5; tentatively, D is TRBD1 (8 bases). This CDR3 has 14 amino acids. With 5 bases removed from V and 7 bases from J, the gap between germline ends came to 17 bases. Germline-derived CDR1 and CDR2 are MNHEY and SVGAGI. In nucleotides, the CDR3 is TGTGCCAGCAGTAGAACAGGGGGGGGTTTGACCCAGTACTTC. Its protein product is CASSRTGGGLTQYF.

The gene calls are TRBV6-1 and TRBJ1-2; D perhaps matches TRBD1 (5 bases). Germline loops: CDR1 MNHNS, CDR2 SASEGT. This CDR3 comprises 15 residues. V was trimmed by 2 bases and J by 4 bases, leaving 14 bases between them. CDR3 DNA sequence: TGTGCCAGCAGTGAACTTCCGGACACCGTCTATGGCTACACCTTC. It translates to CASSELPDTVYGYTF.

The chain links TRBV7-6 to TRBJ2-5; 7 positions match TRBD2. This CDR3 is 15 amino acids long. The germline gives CDR1 SGHVS, CDR2 FNYEAQ. Trimming took 1 base from V and 4 from J; bases not matched to a gene: 6. The CDR3 spells CASSLGAGVGETQYF. CDR3 sequence (DNA): TGTGCCAGCAGCTTAGGGGCGGGAGTAGGAGAGACCCAGTACTTC.

This clone appeared once. This rearrangement joins TRBV19 to TRBJ2-5, with 10 bases aligning to TRBD2. The germline V gene has CDR1 LNHDA and CDR2 SQIVND (reference sequence). This CDR3 is built from 14 residues. The J segment lost 4 bases and the V segment lost 8 bases, leaving 7 bases of the junction unmatched. The CDR3 bases are TGTGCCAGTCGAGAGCGGGGGGGCCGAGAGACCCAGTACTTC. This gives the protein CASRERGGRETQYF.

This clone was found many times. The chain is built from TRBV19 and TRBJ2-5; tentative D call: TRBD1 (5 bases). CDR1 and CDR2 from the germline V gene are LNHDA and SQIVND (reference sequence). V was shortened by 5 bases and J by 4 bases, with 11 bases between the two germline ends. CDR3 length: 13 residues. This CDR3 is CASSGSGPETQYF. CDR3 DNA sequence: TGTGCCAGTAGTGGATCAGGGCCAGAGACCCAGTACTTC.

Within the sample, this clone is medium-sized. The CDR3 region is CASSLDRGGNTIYF. As DNA, the CDR3 is TGTGCCAGCAGCCTTGACAGGGGTGGAAACACCATATATTTT. This chain connects TRBV6-5 to TRBJ1-3, with TRBD1 matching 8 bases. The CDR3 consists of 14 residues. Trimming took 6 bases from V and 3 from J; bases not matched to a gene: 4. Germline CDR1 MNHEY, CDR2 SVGAGI.

The chain joins TRBV7-2 to TRBJ2-7, with D possibly matching TRBD2 (5 bases). This CDR3 contains 15 residues. Germline lookup yields CDR1 SGHTA and CDR2 FQGNSA. Trimming stripped 6 bases from V and 4 bases from J, with 19 bases between. CDR3 DNA sequence: TGTGCCAGCAGTCAAATACCGGGGTCCGGATACGAGCAGTACTTC. Its translation is CASSQIPGSGYEQYF.

This clone was detected once. The chain carries TRBV20-1 and TRBJ2-5; 9 positions agree with TRBD2. Germline assignment: CDR1 DFQATT and CDR2 SNEGSKA (reference sequence). This CDR3 comprises 13 residues. V was pared by 3 bases and J by 2 bases, with 1 base of the junction left unmatched. CDR3 sequence (DNA): TGCAGTGCTAGTCTAGCGGGGCAAGAGACCCAGTACTTC. Translating gives CSASLAGQETQYF.

The chain employs TRBV3-1 (or the pseudogene TRBV3-2) and TRBJ2-7; D unresolved. CDR1 and CDR2 from the germline V gene are LGHDT and YNNKEL (reference sequence). V lost 1 base and J lost 2, with 9 bases in between. This CDR3 is 14 amino acids long. For the CDR3, the DNA is TGTGCCAGCAGCCAAGTTGGCGGAACCTACGAGCAGTACTTC. Translated: CASSQVGGTYEQYF.

The gene calls are TRBV6-1 and TRBJ1-5; 9 nucleotides line up with TRBD1. Germline-derived CDR1 and CDR2 are MNHNS and SASEGT. V shed 4 bases, J shed 6 bases, and the junction held 13 bases outside the gene matches. The CDR3 sequence is 17 residues long. This CDR3 reads CASSGGAGQGLIQPQHF. Written as DNA, the CDR3 is TGTGCCAGCAGTGGGGGGGCGGGACAGGGTTTAATTCAGCCCCAGCATTTT.